These 22 T cell receptor beta chains were all obtained from the same sample, sequenced in a study of shared clonotypes between healthy human individuals. Profiling relied on immunoSEQ multiplex PCR, and the TCRdb table lists in-frame clones only, not all of them. Of about 670,000 clones listed, 60% to 80% are singletons. The source material was memory CD4+ T cells sorted from blood. The subset: CD45RA-negative fraction. These receptors were taken from a woman aged 30 to 39 in good health.

V is TRBV6-1 and J is TRBJ1-4; possible D gene TRBD1, 5 bases. Germline CDR1 is MNHNS and CDR2 is SASEGT. Trimming took off 1 base at V and 8 bases at J, with 11 bases between the two ends. This CDR3 has 14 amino acids. CDR3 sequence: CASSEGGEGEKLFF. The CDR3, as DNA: TGTGCCAGCAGTGAAGGGGGGGAAGGGGAAAAACTGTTTTTT.

V is TRBV6-5 and J is TRBJ2-1, with D unresolved. This CDR3 has 14 residues. V lost 6 bases, J lost 7 bases, and 16 bases lay in between. CDR1 MNHEY and CDR2 SVGAGI come from the germline V gene. CDR3 DNA: TGTGCCAGCAGGAGTACCCGGGTCGTTAATGAGCAGTTCTTC. It encodes CASRSTRVVNEQFF.

This clone was seen just once. The chain recombines TRBV11-3 with TRBJ2-1, with D perhaps TRBD2 (8 bases). From germline, CDR1 is SGHNT and CDR2 YENEEA. Trimming pared 4 bases from V and 7 bases from J, leaving 23 bases between. The CDR3 has 17 amino acids. The CDR3 loop is CASSSGGDRPVGNEQFF. The CDR3 bases are TGTGCCAGCAGCTCCGGGGGGGACAGACCCGTGGGGAATGAGCAGTTCTTC.

V and J are TRBV20-1 and TRBJ2-1, with D unclear. Looked up from germline, CDR1 is DFQATT and CDR2 is SNEGSKA (reference sequence). This CDR3 region has 10 residues. Trimming left V 3 bases short and J 7 bases short, with 4 bases between. The CDR3 DNA is TGCAGTGCTAGGTGGAATGAGCAGTTCTTC. The encoded protein is CSARWNEQFF.

This clone was picked up one time. V gene TRBV19 combines with J gene TRBJ2-3; 7 bases are a match to TRBD1. The CDR3 totals 14 residues. Germline V gene sequence: CDR1 LNHDA, CDR2 SQIVND (reference sequence). V lost 3 bases and J lost 4; bases outside the gene matches: 4. In DNA, the CDR3 is TGTGCCAGTAGTATTGGAGACAGGGCAGATACGCAGTATTTT. Translated: CASSIGDRADTQYF.

As to this clone: This may stem from a read error, because a much larger clone lies one nucleotide away. The V gene is TRBV27, the J gene TRBJ2-5, with 10 positions matching TRBD2. Germline V gene data show CDR1 as MNHEY and CDR2 as SMNVEV (reference sequence). The length of the CDR3 is 13 residues. V was clipped by 11 bases and J by 7 bases; unmatched bases: 10. CDR3 in amino acids: CAGKASGRVTQYF. CDR3 bases: TGTGCCGGCAAGGCTAGCGGGAGAGTGACCCAGTACTTC.

This clone occurred many times. Written as DNA, the CDR3 is TGTGCCAGCAGTCCGGGAGAATCGGAGACCCAGTACTTC. It is translated as CASSPGESETQYF. The chain combines TRBV6-4 with TRBJ2-5; tentatively, D is TRBD2 (6 bases). V gave up 5 bases and J gave up 5 bases, with 12 bases separating them. CDR3 length: 13 amino acids. CDR1 is MRHNA, CDR2 SNTAGT, per germline.

This rearrangement joins TRBV7-2 to TRBJ2-7, with D perhaps matching TRBD2 (6 bases). Germline V lookup: CDR1 SGHTA, CDR2 FQGNSA. There are 13 residues in the CDR3. Trimming removed 3 bases from V and 4 bases from J, with 10 bases in between. DNA of the CDR3: TGTGCCAGCAGCTTGGGACTTCGGTACGAGCAGTACTTC. It is translated as CASSLGLRYEQYF.

CDR3 loop: CASRKDRASTEAFF. The CDR3 nucleotides are TGTGCCAGCAGAAAGGACAGGGCGAGCACTGAAGCTTTCTTT. This chain connects TRBV27 to TRBJ1-1; TRBD1 matches at 8 bases. Per the germline V gene, CDR1 is MNHEY and CDR2 is SMNVEV (reference sequence). V was clipped by 6 bases and J by 4 bases; unmatched bases: 7. The CDR3 is made up of 14 amino acids.

The CDR3 spells CASSPQGLAGGRNNEQFF. The CDR3, as DNA: TGTGCCAGCAGCCCACAGGGACTAGCGGGCGGAAGGAACAATGAGCAGTTCTTC. The rearrangement joins TRBV7-9 to TRBJ2-1; 12 positions agree with TRBD2. The CDR3 spans 18 residues. Germline loops: CDR1 SEHNR, CDR2 FQNEAQ (reference sequence). J lost 5 bases, V lost 5 bases, and 13 bases had no gene match.

V is TRBV27 and J is TRBJ2-4, with 7 bases lining up with TRBD2. Trimming at V came to 4 bases and at J to 0 bases, leaving 6 bases not matched to a gene. There are 16 residues in the CDR3. The V gene's germline CDR1 is MNHEY and CDR2 SMNVEV (reference sequence). The DNA for the CDR3 is TGTGCCAGCAGTTCAACTAGCGTACTAGCCAAAAACATTCAGTACTTC. The encoded protein is CASSSTSVLAKNIQYF.

Here the CDR3 reads CASSDLGTGFNEQYF. As DNA, the CDR3 is TGTGCCAGCAGTGATTTGGGGACAGGGTTCAACGAGCAGTACTTC. The V call is TRBV2, the J call TRBJ2-7; 9 bases are a match to TRBD1. The CDR3 sequence is 15 residues long. CDR1 and CDR2 (germline): SNHLY, FYNNEI. Trimming took 3 bases from V and 5 from J; bases not matched to a gene: 8.

This chain links TRBV2 with TRBJ2-5, with 9 bases identical to TRBD2. The CDR3 length is 15 residues. The germline V gene encodes CDR1 SNHLY and CDR2 FYNNEI. V lost 2 bases, J lost 2 bases, and 3 bases stayed unmatched. CDR3 sequence: CASSELTSGQETQYF. Here the CDR3 DNA reads TGTGCCAGCAGTGAACTGACTAGCGGACAAGAGACCCAGTACTTC.

This sequence joins TRBV18 and TRBJ2-7; 10 bases are shared with TRBD1. V was pared by 3 bases and J by 3 bases, with 8 bases of the junction left unmatched. Germline V gives CDR1 KGHSH, CDR2 LQKENI. The CDR3 is 16 amino acids. The CDR3 DNA reads TGTGCCAGCTCACCGACCGGACAGGGGGGGAACTACGAGCAGTACTTC. This codes for CASSPTGQGGNYEQYF.

The CDR3 loop reads CASSLAGLAGGEQYF. The CDR3, as DNA: TGTGCCAGCAGCTTAGCTGGACTAGCGGGAGGCGAGCAGTACTTC. The genes are TRBV7-8 and TRBJ2-7, with 14 nucleotides matching TRBD2. Germline V lookup: CDR1 SGHVS, CDR2 FQNEAQ. CDR3 length: 15 amino acids. V shed 0 bases and J 6 bases; nucleotides not matched to a gene: 1.

This rearrangement joins TRBV5-1 to TRBJ2-2; D unresolved. The V end lost 0 bases, the J end lost 2 bases, and 8 bases lay between the germline ends. The length of the CDR3 is 15 residues. Looked up from germline, CDR1 is SGHRS and CDR2 is YFSETQ. This chain's CDR3 is CASSLVRTNTGELFF. For the CDR3, the DNA is TGCGCCAGCAGCTTGGTGAGAACTAACACCGGGGAGCTGTTTTTT. Using reference TRBV5-1 and TRBJ2-2 for the parts outside the CDR3, the full variable domain is KAGVTQTPRYLIKTRGQQVTLSCSPISGHRSVSWYQQTPGQGLQFLFEYFSETQRNKGNFPGRFSGRQFSNSRSEMNVSTLELGDSALYLCASSLVRTNTGELFFGEGSRLTVL.

This clone turned up a few times. This CDR3 reads CASSIQGAAGEQYF. The CDR3 bases are TGTGCCAGTAGTATCCAGGGAGCCGCCGGCGAGCAGTACTTC. V is TRBV19 and J is TRBJ2-7; D assignment may be TRBD1 or TRBD2 (5 bases each). From germline, CDR1 is LNHDA and CDR2 SQIVND (reference sequence). The CDR3 is 14 residues long. The ends were cut back, 3 bases at V and 6 bases at J, with 15 bases in the middle.

The V call is TRBV6-6, the J call TRBJ1-1; tentatively, D is TRBD1 (5 bases). Germline V lookup: CDR1 MNHNY, CDR2 SVGAGI (reference sequence). V was cut by 6 bases and J by 0 bases, with 8 bases left in between. This CDR3 is 13 amino acids long. DNA for the CDR3: TGTGCCAGCAGGCAACAGGTGAACACTGAAGCTTTCTTT. Translating gives CASRQQVNTEAFF.

This clone was observed a few times. The chain's CDR3 is CASSTPLVRRIAQYF. CDR3 nucleotides: TGTGCCAGCAGCACTCCACTAGTTAGACGCATTGCGCAGTATTTT. The rearrangement links TRBV11-2 to TRBJ2-3; the D gene is possibly TRBD2 (5 bases). The V gene's germline CDR1 is SGHAT and CDR2 FQNNGV. The CDR3 consists of 15 residues. Trimming removed 5 bases at V and 10 bases at J, with 22 bases between.

The rearrangement joins TRBV9 to TRBJ1-2; D might be TRBD1 (5 bases). This CDR3 spans 14 amino acids. V was clipped by 5 bases and J by 5 bases, with 16 bases between them. CDR1 is SGDLS, CDR2 YYNGEE, per germline. CDR3 in amino acids: CASSRPGSAYGYTF. In nucleotides, the CDR3 is TGTGCCAGCAGTCGTCCAGGGTCTGCTTATGGCTACACCTTC.

The chain joins TRBV28 to TRBJ1-5; the match to TRBD1 covers 8 bases. CDR1 and CDR2 (germline): MDHEN, SYDVKM. Trimming took 11 bases from V and 4 from J; bases not matched to a gene: 16. The CDR3 loop spans 16 amino acids. The CDR3 DNA sequence: TGTGCCTCTTTTGGAGACAGGGGAATCGGAAATCAGCCCCAGCATTTT. Protein sequence: CASFGDRGIGNQPQHF.

The chain links TRBV18 to TRBJ1-2; D uncertain. The germline CDR1 and CDR2 sequences are KGHSH and LQKENI. With 4 bases removed from V and 3 bases from J, the gap between germline ends came to 12 bases. The CDR3 totals 14 residues. CDR3 bases: TGTGCCAGCTCACTTTCCCGGGGAGACTATGGCTACACCTTC. Encoded protein: CASSLSRGDYGYTF.